The 27 T cell receptor beta chains below come from one sample, sequenced in a study of cytomegalovirus exposure and HLA in healthy donors. The PCR employed 60 Vbeta primers together with 13 Jbeta primers. Assay used: immunoSEQ multiplex PCR; TCRdb lists only in-frame clones, some missing. The table has roughly 100,000 clones, approximately 80% seen once. The sample comprised PBMCs. The source is a man in his fifties or sixties in good health and CMV-seronegative.

The rearrangement links TRBV9 to TRBJ2-1, with D possibly TRBD1 on 5 matching bases. The CDR3 length is 16 residues. V was shortened by 4 bases and J by 5 bases, with 19 bases between the two germline ends. Germline CDR1 is SGDLS and CDR2 is YYNGEE. The DNA of the CDR3 is TGTGCCAGCAGCTTCAGGACACTTCCCTGGGACAATGAGCAGTTCTTC. It translates to CASSFRTLPWDNEQFF.

DNA of the CDR3: TGTGCCAGCAGCCAAGGACCGGAGGGGGGAAACACCATATATTTT. Protein: CASSQGPEGGNTIYF. This chain connects TRBV4-2 to TRBJ1-3; TRBD1 is a possible D gene (5 bases). Trimming took off 1 base at V and 4 bases at J, with 11 bases between the two ends. The germline gives CDR1 LGHNA, CDR2 YNFKEQ. The CDR3 loop spans 15 amino acids.

The chain carries TRBV28 and TRBJ1-5; D ambiguous. The CDR3 is 12 amino acids. The V and J ends lost 4 bases and 8 bases respectively, with 9 bases between them. Germline loops: CDR1 MDHEN, CDR2 SYDVKM. The CDR3 bases are TGTGCCAGCAGTTACCTGTCGGAGCCCCAGCATTTT. Translating gives CASSYLSEPQHF. The entire variable domain, with the rest obtained from reference TRBV28 and TRBJ1-5, is as follows: DVKVTQSSRYLVKRTGEKVFLECVQDMDHENMFWYRQDPGLGLRLIYFSYDVKMKEKGDIPEGYSVSREKKERFSLILESASTNQTSMYLCASSYLSEPQHFGDGTRLSIL.

The CDR3 spells CASSLLAGGASGELFF. The CDR3 DNA reads TGCGCCAGCAGCTTACTAGCGGGGGGGGCGTCCGGGGAGCTGTTTTTT. This chain links TRBV5-1 with TRBJ2-2, with 13 bases fitting TRBD2. Trimming at V came to 2 bases and at J to 6 bases, leaving 4 bases not matched to a gene. The V gene's germline CDR1 is SGHRS and CDR2 YFSETQ. The CDR3 is made up of 16 amino acids.

The chain's CDR3 is CASSPRAGSHEQYF. As DNA, the CDR3 is TGTGCCAGCTCACCACGAGCAGGGTCACACGAGCAGTACTTC. The genes are TRBV18 and TRBJ2-7, with a weak D call TRBD1 (5 bases). V gave up 1 base and J gave up 5 bases, with 12 bases separating them. The CDR3 has 14 amino acids. Germline assignment: CDR1 KGHSH and CDR2 LQKENI.

V and J are TRBV9 and TRBJ2-1; possibly TRBD2 for D (6 bases). Trimming cost V 4 bases and J 8 bases, with 19 bases left between them. Germline assignment: CDR1 SGDLS and CDR2 YYNGEE. This CDR3 spans 15 amino acids. In DNA, the CDR3 is TGTGCCAGCAGCCTACTGGCGGGACTGGGGGATGAGCAGTTCTTC. This codes for CASSLLAGLGDEQFF.

This clone was picked up a small number of times. The CDR3 spells CASSDWGGAGMNTEAFF. The CDR3 DNA reads TGTGCCAGCAGCGACTGGGGGGGGGCGGGTATGAACACTGAAGCTTTCTTT. J is TRBJ1-1 and V is TRBV13, with D perhaps matching TRBD1 (6 bases). Trimming left V 5 bases short and J 0 bases short, with 19 bases between. CDR3 size: 17 residues. Per the germline V gene, CDR1 is PRHDT and CDR2 is FYEKMQ (reference sequence). Complete variable domain (other parts from reference TRBV13 and TRBJ1-1): AAGVIQSPRHLIKEKRETATLKCYPIPRHDTVYWYQQGPGQDPQFLISFYEKMQSDKGSIPDRFSAQQFSDYHSELNMSSLELGDSALYFCASSDWGGAGMNTEAFFGQGTRLTVV.

The J gene is TRBJ2-7, the V gene TRBV15, with a tentative D call TRBD2 (6 bases). The CDR3 contains 15 residues. The germline V gene encodes CDR1 LNHNV and CDR2 YYDKDF (reference sequence). Trimming pared 11 bases from V and 5 bases from J, leaving 25 bases between. The CDR3 is CAPGRRSRTFDEQYV. The CDR3 DNA sequence: TGTGCCCCGGGGAGGAGAAGCCGCACGTTTGACGAGCAGTACGTC.

The chain uses TRBV7-6 and TRBJ1-3, with 7 positions matching TRBD1. V shed 2 bases and J 3 bases; nucleotides not matched to a gene: 1. This CDR3 region has 14 residues. From germline, CDR1 is SGHVS and CDR2 FNYEAQ. CDR3 protein: CASSLNRGGNTIYF. The CDR3 bases are TGTGCCAGCAGCTTAAACAGGGGTGGAAACACCATATATTTT.

The J gene is TRBJ2-7, the V gene TRBV6-1, with D possibly being TRBD2 (6 bases). Trimming removed 2 bases from V and 6 bases from J, with 11 bases in between. This CDR3 spans 13 amino acids. Germline assignment: CDR1 MNHNS and CDR2 SASEGT. CDR3 bases: TGTGCCAGCAGTGAATGGGAGGTCTCCGAGCAGTACTTC. This codes for CASSEWEVSEQYF.

The chain joins TRBV18 to TRBJ1-4; no firm D call. The CDR3 covers 13 residues. CDR1 and CDR2 from the germline V gene are KGHSH and LQKENI. V lost 2 bases and J lost 4, with 5 bases in between. As DNA, the CDR3 is TGTGCCAGCTCACCATTCGGTAATGAAAAACTGTTTTTT. This sequence encodes CASSPFGNEKLFF.

This chain uses TRBV18 with TRBJ1-2; D uncertain. Per germline, CDR1 KGHSH and CDR2 LQKENI. The V gene lost 3 bases and the J gene lost 1 base, with 12 bases spanning the gap. The CDR3 is 15 residues long. The CDR3 region has the DNA TGTGCCAGCTCACCCGCCCTAGACTTTAACTATGGCTACACCTTC. Residues: CASSPALDFNYGYTF.

The rearrangement joins TRBV12-2 to TRBJ2-7; whether TRBD1, the table's D call, matches the DNA was not checked. TRBV12-2 is termed a pseudogene. CDR3 size: 11 residues. CDR3 residues: CASRLATEQYV. CDR3 bases: TGTGCAAGTCGCTTAGCTACAGAGCAGTACGTC.

This clone has just a few counts. This chain joins TRBV30 and TRBJ1-2; no clear D gene. V was trimmed by 2 bases and J by 7 bases, leaving 14 bases between them. The germline CDR1 and CDR2 sequences are GTSNPN and SVGIG (reference sequence). This CDR3 is 13 amino acids long. The chain's CDR3 is CAWSSQRGPGYTF. DNA for the CDR3: TGTGCCTGGAGTTCCCAAAGAGGGCCTGGCTACACCTTC.

The rearrangement joins TRBV19 to TRBJ1-6, with TRBD1 identical over 8 bases. CDR1 LNHDA and CDR2 SQIVND come from the germline V gene (reference sequence). This CDR3 spans 16 amino acids. The V and J ends lost 7 bases and 9 bases, in that order; junction bases with no gene match: 14. The CDR3 DNA sequence: TGTGCCAGTATCGCCCAGGGGGCGATAGGGCTTTCACCCCTCCACTTT. Its translation: CASIAQGAIGLSPLHF.

The chain carries TRBV4-1 and TRBJ1-4; D not certain. This CDR3 has 15 amino acids. Germline loops: CDR1 MGHRA, CDR2 YSYEKL. Trimming cost V 0 bases and J 1 base, with 6 bases left between them. The CDR3 nucleotides read TGCGCCAGCAGCCAAGACGGGGTAACTAATGAAAAACTGTTTTTT. Its translation is CASSQDGVTNEKLFF.

The V and J genes are TRBV9 and TRBJ1-6; D unresolved. The CDR3 loop spans 15 amino acids. Trimming left V 0 bases short and J 7 bases short, with 11 bases between. Germline assignment: CDR1 SGDLS and CDR2 YYNGEE. The CDR3 loop reads CASSVAPTENSPLHF. In nucleotides, the CDR3 is TGTGCCAGCAGCGTAGCTCCAACGGAGAATTCACCCCTCCACTTT.

This chain links TRBV6-1 with TRBJ1-5; 9 nucleotides agree with TRBD1. The CDR3 length is 15 residues. J gave up 2 bases and V 6 bases, and 5 bases lay outside the gene matches. The germline CDR1 and CDR2 sequences are MNHNS and SASEGT. CDR3 in amino acids: CASRPGQGRNQPQHF. DNA for the CDR3: TGTGCCAGCAGACCGGGACAGGGCCGCAATCAGCCCCAGCATTTT.

V usage is TRBV9 and J usage is TRBJ2-1; maybe TRBD2 (7 bases). The CDR3 is 15 amino acids. Trimming took off 6 bases at V and 9 bases at J, with 22 bases between the two ends. Germline assignment: CDR1 SGDLS and CDR2 YYNGEE. The CDR3 region has the DNA TGTGCCAGCAACGCGGGGGCGCCCCCGAGTCTTGAGCAGTTCTTC. As protein: CASNAGAPPSLEQFF.

This clone has only a few counts. J is TRBJ1-2 and V is TRBV2, with 9 bases lining up with TRBD1. This CDR3 spans 13 amino acids. V lost 10 bases, J lost 7 bases, and 10 bases stayed unmatched. Germline CDR1 and CDR2: SNHLY and FYNNEI. This CDR3 is CATKSGTGFGYTF. Written as DNA, the CDR3 is TGTGCCACCAAGTCCGGGACAGGGTTTGGCTACACCTTC.

The chain recombines TRBV6-1 with TRBJ2-7, with TRBD1 matching over 10 bases. This CDR3 region has 15 residues. V was clipped by 6 bases and J by 2 bases; unmatched bases: 7. Germline V gene lookup returns CDR1 MNHNS and CDR2 SASEGT. The CDR3 loop reads CASSIQGQGAYEQYV. The DNA of the CDR3 is TGTGCCAGCAGCATACAAGGACAGGGGGCCTACGAGCAGTACGTC.

CDR3 sequence: CASSFDRANNYGYTF. For the CDR3, the DNA is TGTGCCAGCAGCTTCGACAGGGCAAATAACTATGGCTACACCTTC. V is TRBV5-8 and J is TRBJ1-2, with TRBD1 matching over 7 bases. Unmatched junction bases numbered 5, after V lost 2 bases and J lost 1 base. The germline V gene encodes CDR1 SGHTS and CDR2 YDEGEE. The CDR3 totals 15 residues.

This chain uses TRBV7-2 with TRBJ2-3, with TRBD2 matching 11 bases. Germline CDR1 reads SGHTA; CDR2 reads FQGNSA. The CDR3 is made up of 15 amino acids. V lost 4 bases to trimming and J lost 4 bases; unmatched junction nucleotides: 4. CDR3 sequence reads: CASSSEGLAADTQYF. Here the CDR3 DNA reads TGTGCCAGCAGCTCAGAGGGACTAGCGGCAGATACGCAGTATTTT.

V is TRBV7-9 and J is TRBJ1-5, with 9 bases identical to TRBD1. The CDR3 is 16 residues long. V lost 5 bases to trimming and J lost 7 bases; unmatched junction nucleotides: 12. In germline, CDR1 is SEHNR, CDR2 FQNEAQ (reference sequence). CDR3 region: CASSTHRDRVDQPQHF. The CDR3 DNA follows: TGTGCCAGCAGCACCCACCGGGACAGGGTTGACCAGCCCCAGCATTTT. Full variable domain (rest looked up from reference TRBV7-9 and TRBJ1-5): DTGVSQNPRHKITKRGQNVTFRCDPISEHNRLYWYRQTLGQGPEFLTYFQNEAQLEKSRLLSDRFSAERPKGSFSTLEIQRTEQGDSAMYLCASSTHRDRVDQPQHFGDGTRLSIL.

The chain carries TRBV5-4 and TRBJ1-3; D is possibly TRBD1 (5 bases). The CDR3 totals 14 residues. Germline CDR1 SGHNT, CDR2 YYREEE (reference sequence). The ends were cut back, 1 base at V and 2 bases at J, with 7 bases in the middle. In nucleotides, the CDR3 is TGTGCCAGCAGCTTGCCAGGGACTGGAAACACCATATATTTT. Amino acids: CASSLPGTGNTIYF. Filled out from reference TRBV5-4 and TRBJ1-3, the complete variable domain reads ETGVTQSPTHLIKTRGQQVTLRCSSQSGHNTVSWYQQALGQGPQFIFQYYREEENGRGNFPPRFSGLQFPNYSSELNVNALELDDSALYLCASSLPGTGNTIYFGEGSWLTVV.

This rearrangement joins TRBV27 to TRBJ2-7; 7 bases map to TRBD2. V was pared by 2 bases and J by 5 bases, with 6 bases of the junction left unmatched. CDR3 size: 14 residues. Per germline, CDR1 MNHEY and CDR2 SMNVEV (reference sequence). In DNA form, the CDR3 reads TGTGCCAGCAGTTTACAGGGAGGGCAAAACGAGCAGTACTTC. This gives the protein CASSLQGGQNEQYF.

The gene calls are TRBV30 and TRBJ2-2; tentative D call: TRBD1 (6 bases). V was trimmed by 3 bases and J by 6 bases, leaving 20 bases between them. Per germline, CDR1 GTSNPN and CDR2 SVGIG (reference sequence). This CDR3 comprises 16 residues. The CDR3 region is CAWSPPGRGYPGELFF. For the CDR3, the DNA is TGTGCCTGGAGCCCCCCGGGCAGGGGCTATCCCGGGGAGCTGTTTTTT.